A selection of T cell receptor beta chains follows, all from one sample in a study of STAT3 mutations in large granular lymphocyte leukemia. Clones were sequenced by immunoSEQ multiplex PCR, and TCRdb holds only the in-frame ones, with some missing. Among some 28,000 clones listed, about 74% were seen once. Sequenced input: peripheral blood mononuclear cells. Receptors originate from a woman aged 45 to 65 with T-cell large granular lymphocyte leukemia. Some clones in this sample may be carry-over from other donors' samples. The CDR3 runs from the conserved cysteine through the conserved F or W. D genes are given only for firm matches. Part of the rows lack a size; the others show once, few, many or a class for expanded clones.

j_call v_call clone_size d_call cdr3_aa cdr3_nt
TRBJ2-3 TRBV28 NA TRBD1 CASSLGTGYTDTQYF TGTGCCAGCAGTTTGGGGACAGGGTACACAGATACGCAGTATTTT
TRBJ2-7 TRBV7-9 NA TRBD2 CASSPEVGLADYEQYF TGTGCCAGCAGCCCCGAGGTGGGGCTAGCGGATTACGAGCAGTACTTC
TRBJ2-7 TRBV5-6 NA TRBD1 CASSRQGTHEQYF TGTGCCAGCAGCAGACAGGGGACCCACGAGCAGTACTTC
TRBJ2-7 TRBV6-1 NA NA CASSDLHGPSSSYEQYF TGTGCCAGCAGTGACCTACACGGACCGTCCTCCTCCTACGAGCAGTACTTC
TRBJ2-1 TRBV7-2 NA NA CASSLDFTGGQFF TGTGCCAGCAGCTTAGACTTTACGGGTGGGCAGTTCTTC
TRBJ2-2 TRBV7-9 once TRBD2 CASSSRSGIDGRAGELFF TGTGCCAGCAGCTCCCGTAGCGGGATAGATGGTAGAGCCGGGGAGCTGTTTTTT
TRBJ2-1 TRBV18 NA NA CASSTDRKWFF TGTGCCAGCTCAACCGACAGGAAATGGTTCTTC
TRBJ2-2 TRBV7-9 NA NA CASSFLGPRRTGELFF TGTGCCAGCAGCTTCCTGGGGCCGAGGAGAACCGGGGAGCTGTTTTTT
TRBJ2-1 TRBV9 NA NA CASSVVGLSSYNEQFF TGTGCCAGCAGCGTAGTAGGTCTAAGCTCCTACAATGAGCAGTTCTTC
TRBJ2-7 TRBV6-5 NA NA CASSQAYEQYF TGTGCCAGCAGCCAGGCCTACGAGCAGTACTTC
TRBJ1-2 TRBV19 NA TRBD1 CASSASGTVNYGYTF TGTGCCAGTAGTGCCTCCGGGACAGTTAACTATGGCTACACCTTC
TRBJ2-1 TRBV7-9 once TRBD2 CASSRGTSGPNNEQFF TGTGCCAGCAGCCGGGGGACTAGCGGACCAAACAATGAGCAGTTCTTC
TRBJ2-7 TRBV30 NA TRBD1 CAWSVWDRGYEQYF TGTGCCTGGAGTGTGTGGGACAGGGGGTACGAGCAGTACTTC
TRBJ1-2 TRBV28 NA NA CASARDFYGYTFGSGVIDF NA
TRBJ1-1 TRBV19 NA NA CASSIQGGANTEAFF TGTGCCAGTAGTATCCAGGGAGGGGCCAACACTGAAGCTTTCTTT
TRBJ1-1 TRBV5-1 NA NA CASSFSTGNTEAFF TGCGCCAGCAGCTTTTCTACAGGGAACACTGAAGCTTTCTTT
TRBJ2-3 TRBV4-3 NA TRBD2 CASSQGWTSGLSTDTQYF TGCGCCAGCAGCCAGGGGTGGACTAGCGGGCTAAGCACAGATACGCAGTATTTT
TRBJ2-5 TRBV19 NA NA CASRRTPWEETQYF TGTGCCAGCCGCCGGACACCGTGGGAAGAGACCCAGTACTTC
TRBJ2-2 TRBV29-1 NA NA CSVGGLDGDTGELFF TGCAGCGTGGGGGGTCTTGACGGAGACACCGGGGAGCTGTTTTTT
TRBJ2-1 TRBV5-4 NA NA CASSLAGDYNEQFF TGTGCCAGCAGCTTGGCCGGGGACTACAATGAGCAGTTCTTC
TRBJ2-7 TRBV7-9 few TRBD2 CASSLDRGGREQYF TGTGCCAGCAGCTTAGATCGCGGGGGGCGCGAGCAGTACTTC
TRBJ1-5 TRBV29-1 NA NA CSVVDSFNQPQHF TGCAGCGTGGTAGACAGTTTCAATCAGCCCCAGCATTTT
TRBJ2-7 TRBV5-4 NA NA CASSSDGKAYEQYF TGTGCCAGCAGTTCGGACGGGAAGGCCTACGAGCAGTACTTC
TRBJ2-2 TRBV11-3 NA NA CASSGVTGELFF TGTGCCAGCAGTGGGGTTACCGGGGAGCTGTTTTTT
TRBJ2-1 TRBV18 NA TRBD2 CASSPQAGEYNEQFF TGTGCCAGCTCACCACAAGCGGGAGAGTACAATGAGCAGTTCTTC
TRBJ1-2 TRBV5-1 NA NA CASSLGGAAVYGYTF TGCGCCAGCAGCTTGGGAGGAGCTGCCGTCTATGGCTACACCTTC